This T cell receptor (beta chain) was retrieved from a study of somatic mutations in cytotoxic T cells in rheumatoid arthritis. Study in general: A subset of V beta antibody-stained T-cell populations was isolated by flow sorting, reaching nearly 100% purity, and this subset included V beta1+ cells that went on to TCRB sequencing. Regarding the study as a whole: The slight TRBV07 underrepresentation in rheumatoid arthritis patients was not adjusted for multiple comparisons.

Germline CDR1 is KGHSH and CDR2 is LQKENI. This CDR3 region has 14 residues. The trim removed 2 bases at V and 4 bases at J, leaving 5 bases unmatched. TCRdb keeps only in-frame clones here, not all; method: immunoSEQ multiplex PCR. The sample holds 20,000 to 25,000 clones, 85% to 90% seen once. Remarks on this clone: Its target is not known.

The chain recombines TRBV18 with TRBJ2-7; TRBD1 matches at 7 bases. The sample taken for sequencing was CD8+ T cells sorted from blood. The sequence was collected from a woman aged 45-60 years in good health. DNA of the CDR3: TGTGCCAGCTCACCAGCCCAGGGGGAATACGAGCAGTACGTC. It is translated as CASSPAQGEYEQYV.